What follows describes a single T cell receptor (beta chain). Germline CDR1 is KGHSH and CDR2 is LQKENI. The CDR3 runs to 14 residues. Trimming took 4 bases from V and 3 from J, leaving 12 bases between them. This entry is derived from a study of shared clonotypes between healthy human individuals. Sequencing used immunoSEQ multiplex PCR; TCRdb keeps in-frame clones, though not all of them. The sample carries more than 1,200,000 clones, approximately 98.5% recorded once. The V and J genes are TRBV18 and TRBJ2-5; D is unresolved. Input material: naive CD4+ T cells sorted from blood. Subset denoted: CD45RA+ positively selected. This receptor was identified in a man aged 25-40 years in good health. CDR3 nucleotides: TGTGCCAGCTCACTTTGGTCGTCAGAAGAGACCCAGTACTTC. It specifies CASSLWSSEETQYF.